This T cell receptor beta chain was identified in a study of shared clonotypes between healthy human individuals. Notes on the study in general: Sharing across a handful of donors was seen in approximately 5.2% of naive CD4 clonotypes.

V was trimmed by 6 bases and J by 0 bases, leaving 7 bases between them. Germline V gene lookup returns CDR1 SGHRS and CDR2 YFSETQ. This CDR3 has 13 residues. Some 30,000 T cell genomes (approximately 0.2 ug DNA) went into each sorted-subset replicate. Clones were read by immunoSEQ multiplex PCR, and TCRdb kept only the in-frame ones, dropping some. The sample includes about 1.5 million clones, around 98% of them seen just once. About this clone: As yet, its antigen is unknown.

Naive CD45RA+ and memory CD45RA-negative subsets were split from CD4+ cells. J is TRBJ1-3 and V is TRBV5-1; D unresolved. The source is a man aged 30 to 45 in good health. What was sequenced was naive CD4+ T cells sorted from blood. Indicated subset: CD45RA+ positively selected. This CDR3 reads CASNSDSGNTIYF. In DNA form, the CDR3 reads TGCGCCAGCAACTCAGACTCTGGAAACACCATATATTTT.